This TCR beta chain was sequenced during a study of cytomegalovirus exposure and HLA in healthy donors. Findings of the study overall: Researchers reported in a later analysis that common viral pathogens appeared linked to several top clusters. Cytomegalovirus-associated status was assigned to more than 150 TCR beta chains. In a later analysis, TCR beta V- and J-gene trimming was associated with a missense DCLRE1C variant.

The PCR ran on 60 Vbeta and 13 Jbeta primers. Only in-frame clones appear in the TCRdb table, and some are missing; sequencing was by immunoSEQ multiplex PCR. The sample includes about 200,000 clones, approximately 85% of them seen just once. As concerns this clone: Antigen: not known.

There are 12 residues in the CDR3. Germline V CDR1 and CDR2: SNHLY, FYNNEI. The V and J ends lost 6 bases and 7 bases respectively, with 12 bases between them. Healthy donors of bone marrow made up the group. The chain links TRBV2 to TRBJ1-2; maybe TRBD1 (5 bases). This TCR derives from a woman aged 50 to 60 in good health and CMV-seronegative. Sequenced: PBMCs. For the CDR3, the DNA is TGTGCCAGCAGGGGGGGTCCGACTGGCTACACCTTC. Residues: CASRGGPTGYTF.